The clone carrying this TCR beta chain was picked up a small number of times. The hyperthyroidism was newly diagnosed and had lasted under 2 months; the patients were aged 18 to 65. The V segment lost 2 bases and the J segment 3 bases; nucleotides outside the gene matches: 7. CDR1 and CDR2 from the germline V gene are GTSNPN and SVGIG (reference sequence). The CDR3 length is 15 residues. RNA transcripts yielded amplified TCR beta CDR3 regions. TCR CDR3 underwent first-round RT-PCR with the HTBI primer set. TCRdb analysed the multiplex PCR reads with MiXCR anew, one entry per CDR3 protein. This table holds about 580,000 distinct CDR3 sequences, 35% to 55% found once. This sample is part of a study of T cells in Graves' hyperthyroidism and ophthalmopathy.

The clonotype comes from a woman younger than 35 with Graves' hyperthyroidism. Sequenced sample: peripheral blood or thyroid tissue (not recorded which). The chain carries TRBV30 and TRBJ2-7; TRBD2 aligns across 10 bases. CDR3 in amino acids: CAWSKLAGPHYEQYF. The CDR3 DNA reads as TGTGCCTGGAGTAAACTAGCGGGACCCCACTACGAGCAGTACTTC.